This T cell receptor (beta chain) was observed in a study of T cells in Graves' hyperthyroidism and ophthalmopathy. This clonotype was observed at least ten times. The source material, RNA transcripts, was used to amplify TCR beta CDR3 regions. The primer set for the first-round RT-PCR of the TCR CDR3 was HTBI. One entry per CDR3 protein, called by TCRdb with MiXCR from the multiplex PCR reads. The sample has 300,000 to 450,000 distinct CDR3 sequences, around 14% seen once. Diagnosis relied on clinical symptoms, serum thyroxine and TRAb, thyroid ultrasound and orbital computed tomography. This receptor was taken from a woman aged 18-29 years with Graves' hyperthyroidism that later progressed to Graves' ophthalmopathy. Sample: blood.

CDR3: CASSLAEGQGAGEQYF. In nucleotides, the CDR3 is TGTGCCAGCAGCTTAGCGGAGGGACAGGGGGCGGGCGAGCAGTACTTC. This chain links TRBV7-8 with TRBJ2-7; 12 bases match TRBD1. Trimming removed 0 bases from V and 6 bases from J; junction bases left unmatched: 6. Per germline, CDR1 SGHVS and CDR2 FQNEAQ. This CDR3 spans 16 amino acids.